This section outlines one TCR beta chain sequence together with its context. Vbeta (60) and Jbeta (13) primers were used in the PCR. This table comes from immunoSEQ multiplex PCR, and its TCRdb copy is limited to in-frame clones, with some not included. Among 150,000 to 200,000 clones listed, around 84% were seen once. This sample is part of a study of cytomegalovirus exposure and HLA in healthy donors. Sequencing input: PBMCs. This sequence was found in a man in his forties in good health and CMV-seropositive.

CDR3: CASSQEARRNQPQHF. The CDR3 DNA sequence: TGCGCCAGCAGCCAGGAAGCGCGGCGCAATCAGCCCCAGCATTTT. This chain connects TRBV4-1 to TRBJ1-5; no definite D call. The CDR3 covers 15 residues. Germline-derived CDR1 and CDR2 are MGHRA and YSYEKL. V lost 3 bases to trimming and J lost 2 bases, with 11 bases between them.